The clone carrying this T cell receptor beta chain was seen a few times. What it binds is not known. Researchers reported that TCR beta cDNA libraries carried unique molecular identifiers. TCRdb passed the PCR reads through MiXCR, listing each CDR3 protein once. The data contain hundreds of thousands of distinct CDR3 sequences, roughly two fifths of them singletons. The germline V and J ends were trimmed by 2 bases and 1 base, with 8 bases remaining between them. The V gene's germline CDR1 is LGHDT and CDR2 YNNKEL (reference sequence). This CDR3 has 14 residues. This entry belongs to a study of post-analysis software for immune sequencing data. Study-level background: Clinical courses comprised relapsing-remitting, secondary progressive and progressive-relapsing multiple sclerosis.

Study-wide findings and caveats: Among several TRBV segments more frequent in patients than controls were TRBV5-6, TRBV5-1 and TRBV20-1.

J is TRBJ1-2 and V is TRBV3-1; D gene unclear. This clonotype originated in a girl aged 10-17 years with multiple sclerosis. Input material: blood. CDR3 protein: CASSQPDDNYGYTF. In DNA, the CDR3 is TGTGCCAGCAGCCAACCCGATGATAACTATGGCTACACCTTC.